This TCR beta chain was found in a study of siplizumab effects on memory and regulatory T cells. TCRdb's copy holds only in-frame clones and misses some; the assay was immunoSEQ multiplex PCR. This sample has under 85,000 clones, with 88% found just once. Broader study findings: Whether the proliferating Tregs (from siplizumab cultures) were suppressive was not confirmed.

After removal of 1 base from V and 4 bases from J, the junction contained 4 bases not matched to a gene. CDR1 and CDR2 (germline): SGHRS, YFSETQ. The CDR3 is 16 amino acids. Regarding this clone: Its specificity is unknown.

The chain uses TRBV5-1 and TRBJ2-2; 10 positions agree with TRBD2. The sample comprised Tregs sorted from blood. The TCR sequence derives from a human donor in good health. This CDR3 is CASSLSLAGATGELFF. CDR3 in DNA: TGCGCCAGCAGCTTGTCCCTAGCGGGGGCCACCGGGGAGCTGTTTTTT.